Listed here are 24 T cell receptor beta chains from one sample, sequenced in a study of blood T cell repertoires in COVID-19. Measured with immunoSEQ multiplex PCR; TCRdb has only the in-frame clones, and not every one. The sample records over 85,000 clones, approximately 86% being singletons. The sample taken for sequencing was peripheral blood. The receptors originated from a human donor in a cohort sampled during active COVID-19.

The V and J genes are TRBV3-1 (or the pseudogene TRBV3-2) and TRBJ1-1, with TRBD1 as a possible D gene (5 bases). From germline, CDR1 is LGHDT and CDR2 YNNKEL (reference sequence). This CDR3 contains 14 residues. Trimming pared 1 base from V and 5 bases from J, leaving 11 bases between. The CDR3 sequence is CASSQARGETEAFF. The CDR3 nucleotides are TGTGCCAGCAGCCAAGCTAGGGGCGAGACTGAAGCTTTCTTT.

V usage is TRBV19 and J usage is TRBJ1-6; D not resolved. The CDR3 runs 12 residues. Between the trimmed V and J ends, which lost 5 bases and 7 bases, there was a span of 6 bases. Germline CDR1 LNHDA, CDR2 SQIVND (reference sequence). The CDR3 is CASSPRNSPLHF. The CDR3, as DNA: TGTGCCAGTAGTCCCCGGAATTCACCCCTCCACTTT.

V and J are TRBV11-1 and TRBJ1-2; D remains ambiguous. The V gene lost 1 base and the J gene lost 4 bases, with 13 bases spanning the gap. The CDR3 contains 15 residues. CDR1 SGHAT and CDR2 FQDESV come from the germline V gene (reference sequence). The CDR3 sequence is CASSLDGGELYGYTF. The CDR3 DNA is TGTGCCAGCAGCTTAGATGGCGGAGAGCTCTATGGCTACACCTTC.

This sequence joins TRBV7-3 and TRBJ2-7; D is possibly TRBD1 (6 bases). This CDR3 region has 12 residues. Trimming cost V 11 bases and J 1 base, with 12 bases left between them. Per germline, CDR1 SGHTA and CDR2 FQGTGA. The CDR3 DNA reads as TGTGCCTCCTTGGGGGCGTCCTACGAGCAGTACTTC. It specifies CASLGASYEQYF.

The chain employs TRBV28 and TRBJ1-1, with D perhaps matching TRBD1 (5 bases). The germline V gene encodes CDR1 MDHEN and CDR2 SYDVKM. The CDR3 is 14 residues long. Trimming cost V 3 bases and J 1 base, with 9 bases left between them. CDR3 nucleotides: TGTGCCAGCAGTTTTAACAGGTGGAACACTGAAGCTTTCTTT. Translated: CASSFNRWNTEAFF.

The V and J genes are TRBV19 and TRBJ2-1, with TRBD1 matching over 8 bases. With 6 bases clipped from V and 4 bases from J, the junction kept 5 bases outside the gene matches. This CDR3 spans 14 amino acids. The germline CDR1 and CDR2 sequences are LNHDA and SQIVND (reference sequence). The CDR3 bases are TGTGCCAGTAGCCCCGGGGACAGGTACAATGAGCAGTTCTTC. As protein: CASSPGDRYNEQFF. Full variable domain (outside the CDR3, taken from reference TRBV19 and TRBJ2-1): DGGITQSPKYLFRKEGQNVTLSCEQNLNHDAMYWYRQDPGQGLRLIYYSQIVNDFQKGDIAEGYSVSREKKESFPLTVTSAQKNPTAFYLCASSPGDRYNEQFFGPGTRLTVL.

The V gene is TRBV28, the J gene TRBJ2-5; D may be TRBD2 (5 bases). The CDR3 length is 14 residues. CDR1 and CDR2 (germline): MDHEN, SYDVKM. V lost 7 bases to trimming and J lost 5 bases, with 17 bases between them. The CDR3: CASNDPSFIETQYF. CDR3 DNA sequence: TGTGCCAGCAACGACCCTAGCTTCATCGAGACCCAGTACTTC.

The chain has TRBV3-1 (or the pseudogene TRBV3-2) and TRBJ2-7; TRBD2 aligns across 8 bases. Unmatched junction bases numbered 14, after V lost 4 bases and J lost 3 bases. CDR3 size: 17 residues. CDR1 and CDR2 (germline): LGHDT, YNNKEL (reference sequence). The CDR3 DNA sequence: TGTGCCAGCAGCCTTCGCGGGACCTCTGGGACTAGCTACGAGCAGTACTTC. Translation: CASSLRGTSGTSYEQYF.

V is TRBV2 and J is TRBJ1-5; 8 bases line up with TRBD1. V shed 3 bases and J 0 bases; nucleotides not matched to a gene: 10. This CDR3 contains 18 residues. Germline V CDR1 and CDR2: SNHLY, FYNNEI. The CDR3 loop is CASSDEGQDQHSNQPQHF. The CDR3 bases are TGTGCCAGCAGTGACGAGGGACAGGACCAACATAGCAATCAGCCCCAGCATTTT.

This clone was counted only a few times. This chain uses TRBV4-1 with TRBJ1-1; D is uncertain. V was clipped by 4 bases and J by 6 bases, with 15 bases between them. The CDR3 totals 14 residues. Per germline, CDR1 MGHRA and CDR2 YSYEKL. The chain's CDR3 is CASSPSRGLSEAFF. The CDR3 DNA follows: TGCGCCAGCAGCCCTAGTCGTGGTCTCTCTGAAGCTTTCTTT.

The V call is TRBV18, the J call TRBJ2-7; D unresolved. There are 12 residues in the CDR3. The V end was cut by 2 bases, the J end by 3 bases, with 5 bases between. The germline V gene encodes CDR1 KGHSH and CDR2 LQKENI. CDR3 nucleotide sequence: TGTGCCAGCTCACCAACCGGCTACGAGCAGTACTTC. Its translation: CASSPTGYEQYF.

The J gene is TRBJ2-3, the V gene TRBV28; 8 nucleotides match TRBD2. This CDR3 is 15 amino acids long. Looked up from germline, CDR1 is MDHEN and CDR2 is SYDVKM. V was pared by 7 bases and J by 2 bases, with 8 bases of the junction left unmatched. CDR3 sequence reads: CASTAPRGVTDTQYF. The CDR3 nucleotides are TGTGCCAGCACAGCCCCGCGGGGGGTCACAGATACGCAGTATTTT.

The rearrangement uses TRBV28 and TRBJ1-2; TRBD1 aligns across 7 bases. Germline CDR1 is MDHEN and CDR2 is SYDVKM. After removal of 8 bases from V and 2 bases from J, the junction contained 2 bases not matched to a gene. The CDR3 has 12 residues. The CDR3 reads CASGDRNYGYTF. As DNA, the CDR3 is TGTGCCAGCGGGGACAGAAACTATGGCTACACCTTC.

V gene TRBV5-1 combines with J gene TRBJ2-7; D may be TRBD1 (9 bases). Germline V CDR1 and CDR2: SGHRS, YFSETQ. This CDR3 contains 16 residues. Trimming removed 4 bases at V and 4 bases at J, with 21 bases between. The CDR3 region is CASSLRGGQGSYEQYF. CDR3 DNA sequence: TGCGCCAGCAGCCTCCGGGGGGGACAGGGATCATACGAGCAGTACTTC.

The genes are TRBV10-3 and TRBJ2-1; D is possibly TRBD1 (6 bases). The ends were cut back, 6 bases at V and 2 bases at J, with 8 bases in the middle. Germline CDR1 ENHRY, CDR2 SYGVKD. This CDR3 is built from 13 residues. CDR3 amino acids: CAIRQGPYNEQFF. In nucleotides, the CDR3 is TGTGCCATCAGACAGGGACCCTACAATGAGCAGTTCTTC.

This sequence joins TRBV6-5 and TRBJ2-1; 8 bases align to TRBD2. This CDR3 has 15 residues. The germline gives CDR1 MNHEY, CDR2 SVGAGI. With V trimmed by 2 bases and J by 5 bases, 5 bases remained unmatched. CDR3 DNA: TGTGCCAGCAGTTACGGTCGGGGGGGGAACAATGAGCAGTTCTTC. Its translation is CASSYGRGGNNEQFF.

The chain recombines TRBV7-3 with TRBJ2-7; tentatively, D is TRBD1 (5 bases). Germline V gene lookup returns CDR1 SGHTA and CDR2 FQGTGA. CDR3 size: 14 residues. V dropped 5 bases and J dropped 0 bases, with 11 bases sitting between them. Here the CDR3 DNA reads TGTGCCAGCAGCGGCACAGGAAACTCCTACGAGCAGTACTTC. The encoded protein is CASSGTGNSYEQYF. The full variable domain, its missing parts supplied by reference TRBV7-3 and TRBJ2-7, is GAGVSQTPSNKVTEKGKYVELRCDPISGHTALYWYRQSLGQGPEFLIYFQGTGAADDSGLPNDRFFAVRPEGSVSTLKIQRTERGDSAVYLCASSGTGNSYEQYFGPGTRLTVT.

The gene calls are TRBV6-5 and TRBJ1-6; TRBD1 matches 7 bases. Germline V lookup: CDR1 MNHEY, CDR2 SVGAGI. After removal of 2 bases from V and 6 bases from J, the junction contained 7 bases not matched to a gene. The CDR3 spans 16 residues. The CDR3 region has the DNA TGTGCCAGCAGTTACACAGGGGAAGGAAGTAATTCACCCCTCCACTTT. Protein product: CASSYTGEGSNSPLHF.

This clone occurred a few times. The chain combines TRBV10-3 with TRBJ1-3; no clear D gene. The CDR3 runs to 15 residues. Per germline, CDR1 ENHRY and CDR2 SYGVKD. Trimming left V 2 bases short and J 4 bases short, with 12 bases between. The CDR3 DNA reads TGTGCCATCAGTGAGCTAGGCCAGCCAGGAAACACCATATATTTT. It yields the protein CAISELGQPGNTIYF.

V usage is TRBV6-5 and J usage is TRBJ2-3; the D gene is possibly TRBD2 (5 bases). The germline V gene encodes CDR1 MNHEY and CDR2 SVGAGI. The CDR3 is 14 residues long. The ends were cut back, 7 bases at V and 2 bases at J, with 13 bases in the middle. The CDR3 is CASTAGITTDTQYF. The CDR3 DNA reads TGTGCCAGCACCGCGGGCATTACCACAGATACGCAGTATTTT.

The chain links TRBV2 to TRBJ2-1; D unclear. The germline gives CDR1 SNHLY, CDR2 FYNNEI. V lost 5 bases, J lost 7 bases, and 3 bases lay in between. The CDR3 extends over 10 amino acids. CDR3 coding DNA: TGTGCCAGCAGTTCGAATGAGCAGTTCTTC. It translates to CASSSNEQFF.

The rearrangement links TRBV6-2 or TRBV6-3 to TRBJ2-1; 9 positions match TRBD2. J gave up 4 bases and V 7 bases, and 5 bases lay outside the gene matches. CDR3 length: 14 amino acids. Germline CDR1 and CDR2: MNHEY and SVGEGT. CDR3 DNA: TGTGCCAGCACCCCTAGCGGGGCTTACAATGAGCAGTTCTTC. This encodes CASTPSGAYNEQFF.

The chain recombines TRBV25-1 with TRBJ2-5, with TRBD2 identical over 9 bases. The germline V gene encodes CDR1 MGHDK and CDR2 SYGVNS. Losses at the gene ends were 5 bases for V and 1 base for J; bases not matched to a gene: 8. The CDR3 covers 16 residues. CDR3 loop: CASSSAWTSVQETQYF. The CDR3 bases are TGTGCCAGCAGTTCAGCTTGGACTAGCGTCCAAGAGACCCAGTACTTC.

This clone was recorded a few times. The J gene is TRBJ2-2, the V gene TRBV6-2 or TRBV6-3; D is possibly TRBD2 (5 bases). This CDR3 is 11 amino acids long. Trimming left V 6 bases short and J 9 bases short, with 8 bases between. Germline V lookup: CDR1 MNHEY, CDR2 SVGEGT. CDR3 nucleotides: TGTGCCAGCAGCCCCGGGAGGGAGCTGTTTTTT. It translates to CASSPGRELFF.